The 32 T cell receptor beta chains below all came from one sample that was sequenced in a study of OX40 agonist ivuxolimab in advanced cancers. Some clones are missing from TCRdb's copy, which holds only in-frame ones; the method was immunoSEQ multiplex PCR. The repertoire has roughly 53,000 clones, about four fifths of them found once; the top ten carry more than 2%. The specimen comprised CD4+ or CD8+ T cells sorted from blood, sampled in a trial of the OX40 agonist ivuxolimab. The source of these receptors is an adult with an advanced solid tumor such as melanoma, head and neck, liver or kidney cancer.

The rearrangement joins TRBV19 to TRBJ1-2; tentative D call: TRBD1 (5 bases). V lost 5 bases and J lost 3, with 16 bases in between. Per the germline V gene, CDR1 is LNHDA and CDR2 is SQIVND (reference sequence). The CDR3 has 15 residues. The CDR3 coding sequence is TGTGCCAGTAGTGTCCAGTCGGGACGACACTATGGCTACACCTTC. Translating it yields CASSVQSGRHYGYTF.

This clone came up a few times. V usage is TRBV27 and J usage is TRBJ1-4; a weak D match, TRBD1 (5 bases). The CDR3 consists of 13 residues. Germline loops: CDR1 MNHEY, CDR2 SMNVEV (reference sequence). With 3 bases removed from V and 8 bases from J, the gap between germline ends came to 10 bases. The CDR3 bases are TGTGCCAGCAGTTTCCGGGACCCGGAAAAACTGTTTTTT. It is translated as CASSFRDPEKLFF.

The chain employs TRBV5-8 and TRBJ1-3; 8 nucleotides line up with TRBD1. The germline V gene encodes CDR1 SGHTS and CDR2 YDEGEE. The J segment lost 4 bases and the V segment lost 0 bases, leaving 3 bases of the junction unmatched. This CDR3 has 15 amino acids. CDR3 in amino acids: CASSLGTGLGNTIYF. The DNA of the CDR3 is TGTGCCAGCAGCTTGGGGACAGGGCTCGGAAACACCATATATTTT.

V is TRBV4-1 and J is TRBJ1-2, with D maybe TRBD1 (5 bases). CDR3 length: 14 amino acids. From germline, CDR1 is MGHRA and CDR2 YSYEKL. Trimming pared 5 bases from V and 6 bases from J, leaving 16 bases between. CDR3 sequence: CASSKLFLTDGYTF. The CDR3 region has the DNA TGCGCCAGCAGCAAGCTATTTCTGACAGATGGCTACACCTTC.

V is TRBV28 and J is TRBJ2-7; D gene unclear. This CDR3 comprises 15 residues. V gave up 7 bases and J gave up 7 bases, with 23 bases separating them. Germline values: CDR1 MDHEN, CDR2 SYDVKM. CDR3 sequence reads: CASTLIPHGVSEQYF. The CDR3 DNA reads as TGTGCCAGCACCCTTATTCCACATGGGGTGAGTGAGCAGTACTTC.

The chain uses TRBV9 and TRBJ2-7; possibly TRBD1 or TRBD2 for D (7 bases each). Germline assignment: CDR1 SGDLS and CDR2 YYNGEE. The CDR3 length is 14 residues. V lost 4 bases to trimming and J lost 6 bases, with 17 bases between them. This chain's CDR3 is CASSIQGEGGEQYF. The CDR3 DNA sequence: TGTGCCAGCAGCATCCAGGGGGAGGGCGGCGAGCAGTACTTC. The full variable domain, in which reference TRBV9 and TRBJ2-7 provide the parts outside the CDR3, is DSGVTQTPKHLITATGQRVTLRCSPRSGDLSVYWYQQSLDQGLQFLIQYYNGEERAKGNILERFSAQQFPDLHSELNLSSLELGDSALYFCASSIQGEGGEQYFGPGTRLTVT.

The chain couples TRBV6-6 to TRBJ1-1; D may be TRBD1 (6 bases). This CDR3 region has 13 residues. The ends were cut back, 6 bases at V and 5 bases at J, with 13 bases in the middle. From germline, CDR1 is MNHNY and CDR2 SVGAGI (reference sequence). As DNA, the CDR3 is TGTGCCAGCAGCAGTTATACAGGGACTGAAGCTTTCTTT. Translated: CASSSYTGTEAFF.

This chain connects TRBV10-2 to TRBJ2-1; D may be TRBD1 or TRBD2 (5 bases each). Trimming shortened V by 6 bases and J by 6 bases, and 15 bases separated the two germline ends. Germline CDR1 reads WSHSY; CDR2 reads SAAADI. The CDR3 covers 14 residues. The CDR3 reads CASRGELARNEQFF. In nucleotides, the CDR3 is TGCGCCAGCAGGGGGGAGCTAGCTCGCAATGAGCAGTTCTTC.

The V and J genes are TRBV7-9 and TRBJ1-3; no reliable D call. The germline CDR1 and CDR2 sequences are SEHNR and FQNEAQ (reference sequence). Between the trimmed V and J ends, which lost 4 bases and 4 bases, there was a span of 8 bases. The CDR3 is 13 amino acids. CDR3 sequence reads: CASSSGRGNTIYF. CDR3 in DNA: TGTGCCAGCAGCTCAGGTCGGGGAAACACCATATATTTT.

This clone came up a few times. This chain connects TRBV27 to TRBJ1-2; TRBD1 might be the D (5 bases). The CDR3 has 14 amino acids. CDR1 is MNHEY and CDR2 is SMNVEV in the germline V gene (reference sequence). V shed 2 bases and J shed 4 bases, with 11 bases lying between them. In DNA, the CDR3 is TGTGCCAGCAGTTTAAAGCTCGACAGCTATGGCTACACCTTC. Encoded protein: CASSLKLDSYGYTF.

This clone is a singleton in its sample. This chain joins TRBV28 and TRBJ1-2; TRBD1 matches 11 bases. Germline values: CDR1 MDHEN, CDR2 SYDVKM. This CDR3 spans 18 amino acids. With 5 bases clipped from V and 3 bases from J, the junction kept 14 bases outside the gene matches. CDR3 in DNA: TGTGCCAGCAGTGTGCGAACCGGGACAGGGGGTAAAGACTATGGCTACACCTTC. It codes for CASSVRTGTGGKDYGYTF.

This clone was observed a single time. The chain couples TRBV19 to TRBJ2-2; D not certain. The CDR3 covers 12 residues. Germline V gives CDR1 LNHDA, CDR2 SQIVND (reference sequence). V was pared by 6 bases and J by 8 bases, with 10 bases between. The CDR3 loop reads CASSLAAGELFF. In nucleotides, the CDR3 is TGTGCCAGTAGCCTCGCGGCGGGGGAGCTGTTTTTT.

As concerns this clone: One end of the junction is discordant with germline, which a read error may explain. The V and J genes are TRBV6-5 and TRBJ2-6, with D possibly TRBD2 on 6 matching bases. There are 15 residues in the CDR3. The V gene's germline CDR1 is MNHEY and CDR2 SVGAGI. CDR3 residues: CAGSYGGTGANVLTF. The CDR3 DNA is TGTGCCGGCAGTTACGGGGGTACTGGGGCCAACGTCCTGACTTTC.

This chain joins TRBV28 and TRBJ1-2; no reliable D call. Trimming removed 5 bases from V and 8 bases from J, with 15 bases in between. The CDR3 runs 13 residues. Germline lookup yields CDR1 MDHEN and CDR2 SYDVKM. Here the CDR3 DNA reads TGTGCCAGCAGTCGCACACTGCGGTGGGGCTACACCTTC. As protein: CASSRTLRWGYTF.

The rearrangement links TRBV10-2 to TRBJ2-5; tentatively, D is TRBD1 or TRBD2 (5 bases each). The V end lost 4 bases, the J end lost 1 base, and 13 bases lay between the germline ends. The CDR3 is 15 amino acids. Germline V gene data show CDR1 as WSHSY and CDR2 as SAAADI. CDR3 sequence: CASSGSGALQETQYF. In DNA form, the CDR3 reads TGCGCCAGCAGTGGATCCGGGGCCCTCCAAGAGACCCAGTACTTC.

The chain uses TRBV7-2 and TRBJ2-5; unclear D gene. Germline CDR1 SGHTA, CDR2 FQGNSA. This CDR3 has 12 residues. Trimming took 5 bases from V and 5 from J, leaving 9 bases between them. The CDR3 reads CASSPSTETQYF. CDR3 DNA sequence: TGTGCCAGCAGCCCCTCCACGGAGACCCAGTACTTC.

This sequence joins TRBV6-4 and TRBJ1-2, with D uncertain. The length of the CDR3 is 12 residues. Trimming took 2 bases from V and 8 from J, leaving 9 bases between them. In germline, CDR1 is MRHNA, CDR2 SNTAGT. The CDR3 bases are TGTGCCAGCAGTGACGGCGGAAAGGGCTACACCTTC. It translates to CASSDGGKGYTF.

The chain links TRBV9 to TRBJ2-5; D gene unclear. The J call may be faulty, since TRBJ2-7 better matches the DNA end. Germline V CDR1 and CDR2: SGDLS, YYNGEE. This CDR3 is 12 amino acids long. The CDR3 DNA reads as TGTGCCAGCAGCGTACTAAGGTACGAGCAGTACTTC. It specifies CASSVLRYEQYF.

The rearrangement links TRBV28 to TRBJ2-5, with 10 bases identical to TRBD2. The CDR3 is made up of 15 amino acids. J lost 10 bases, V lost 5 bases, and 13 bases had no gene match. The V gene's germline CDR1 is MDHEN and CDR2 SYDVKM. The CDR3 bases are TGTGCCAGCAGTCTTGGACTAGCGGAGATCGGAGGCCAGTACTTC. It specifies CASSLGLAEIGGQYF.

This rearrangement joins TRBV29-1 to TRBJ1-5; D remains ambiguous. There are 12 residues in the CDR3. Trimming took off 4 bases at V and 3 bases at J, with 7 bases between the two ends. Germline V gives CDR1 SQVTM, CDR2 ANQGSEA. CDR3 in DNA: TGCAGCGTTGCCCAGCTCAATCAGCCCCAGCATTTT. Residues: CSVAQLNQPQHF.

The chain joins TRBV5-4 to TRBJ2-1; the D call may be TRBD1 or TRBD2 (5 bases each). The CDR3 spans 13 residues. Germline CDR1 and CDR2: SGHNT and YYREEE (reference sequence). The ends were cut back, 4 bases at V and 4 bases at J, with 9 bases in the middle. The CDR3 region has the DNA TGTGCCAGCAGCCGGGACGGATACAATGAGCAGTTCTTC. It encodes CASSRDGYNEQFF.

CDR3 region: CASSLGWRAIYNEQFF. The CDR3 coding sequence is TGTGCCAGCAGTTTAGGTTGGAGGGCCATATACAATGAGCAGTTCTTC. This chain uses TRBV28 with TRBJ2-1; TRBD2 is a possible D gene (6 bases). CDR1 and CDR2 (germline): MDHEN, SYDVKM. Between the trimmed V and J ends, which lost 2 bases and 4 bases, there was a span of 15 bases. This CDR3 is built from 16 residues.

The chain employs TRBV7-2 and TRBJ2-1; 8 positions match TRBD1. The CDR3 is 13 amino acids. CDR1 and CDR2 from the germline V gene are SGHTA and FQGNSA. V lost 5 bases, J lost 9 bases, and 6 bases stayed unmatched. The CDR3 sequence: CASSPRGHFEQFF. The CDR3 region has the DNA TGTGCCAGCAGCCCCAGGGGGCACTTTGAGCAGTTCTTC. The full variable domain, with the rest looked up from reference TRBV7-2 and TRBJ2-1, is GAGVSQSPSNKVTEKGKDVELRCDPISGHTALYWYRQSLGQGLEFLIYFQGNSAPDKSGLPSDRFSAERTGGSVSTLTIQRTQQEDSAVYLCASSPRGHFEQFFGPGTRLTVL.

This clone was seen just once. One end of the junction does not line up with germline, which may come from a read error. This sequence joins TRBV5-3 and TRBJ1-2; 11 nucleotides agree with TRBD1. TRBV5-3 is an open reading frame whose function is uncertain. This CDR3 comprises 15 residues. The chain's CDR3 is CASSLGTGGHYGYTF. The DNA for the CDR3 is TGTGCCAGCAGCTTAGGGACAGGGGGACACTATGGCTACACCTTC.

A few counts support this clone. V and J are TRBV30 and TRBJ1-1, with unresolved D. From germline, CDR1 is GTSNPN and CDR2 SVGIG (reference sequence). Trimming removed 5 bases at V and 0 bases at J, with 10 bases between. There are 13 residues in the CDR3. CDR3 DNA: TGTGCCTGGGGAAGGACGGTGAACACTGAAGCTTTCTTT. Its translation is CAWGRTVNTEAFF.

The rearrangement joins TRBV6-8 to TRBJ2-7, with D possibly being TRBD2 (6 bases). Germline CDR1 is MNHGY and CDR2 is SAAAGT. The CDR3 covers 15 residues. Trimming stripped 2 bases from V and 2 bases from J, with 13 bases between. The CDR3 DNA reads as TGTGCCAGCAGTTACCGGGGGATAGGGACCTACGAGCAGTACTTC. Its translation is CASSYRGIGTYEQYF.

The genes are TRBV28 and TRBJ1-4; a weak D match, TRBD1 (5 bases). The CDR3 is 15 amino acids. Trimming left V 5 bases short and J 5 bases short, with 15 bases between. Germline V gives CDR1 MDHEN, CDR2 SYDVKM. The CDR3 DNA follows: TGTGCCAGCAGTGCATCGAGGGGAAGAAATGAAAAACTGTTTTTT. It is translated as CASSASRGRNEKLFF.

This clone has a handful of counts. CDR3 sequence reads: CASSVRTSGGAGELFF. The CDR3 DNA sequence: TGTGCCAGCAGCGTCCGGACTAGCGGGGGAGCCGGGGAGCTGTTTTTT. This rearrangement joins TRBV9 to TRBJ2-2, with 13 positions matching TRBD2. This CDR3 spans 16 amino acids. V lost 2 bases to trimming and J lost 6 bases; unmatched junction nucleotides: 4. Per the germline V gene, CDR1 is SGDLS and CDR2 is YYNGEE. Variable domain in full (rest from reference TRBV9 and TRBJ2-2): DSGVTQTPKHLITATGQRVTLRCSPRSGDLSVYWYQQSLDQGLQFLIQYYNGEERAKGNILERFSAQQFPDLHSELNLSSLELGDSALYFCASSVRTSGGAGELFFGEGSRLTVL.

This CDR3 reads CASSLGRTWSYEQYF. The CDR3 bases are TGTGCCAGCTCACTTGGGAGGACATGGTCCTACGAGCAGTACTTC. J is TRBJ2-7 and V is TRBV18; perhaps TRBD2 as D (6 bases). The V end lost 4 bases, the J end lost 1 base, and 14 bases lay between the germline ends. The length of the CDR3 is 15 residues. Germline V lookup: CDR1 KGHSH, CDR2 LQKENI.

The chain carries TRBV27 and TRBJ1-6; 10 nucleotides agree with TRBD1. In germline, CDR1 is MNHEY, CDR2 SMNVEV (reference sequence). This CDR3 comprises 18 residues. V was clipped by 5 bases and J by 0 bases; unmatched bases: 7. CDR3 coding DNA: TGTGCCAGCAGTCCCCGGACAGGGGGAGCCTCCTATAATTCACCCCTCCACTTT. Translation: CASSPRTGGASYNSPLHF.

The V call is TRBV29-1, the J call TRBJ2-3; TRBD2 agrees at 7 bases. V trimming: 3 bases; J trimming: 8 bases; junction bases outside the gene matches: 8. The CDR3 runs to 13 residues. Germline CDR1 reads SQVTM; CDR2 reads ANQGSEA. CDR3 region: CSVDGGMLGTQYF. DNA for the CDR3: TGCAGCGTTGACGGGGGGATGCTCGGTACGCAGTATTTT.

This chain joins TRBV5-1 and TRBJ1-2; 7 nucleotides match TRBD1. V gave up 4 bases and J gave up 2 bases; unmatched junction bases: 2. Germline CDR1 is SGHRS and CDR2 is YFSETQ. The CDR3 sequence is 13 residues long. CDR3: CASSPGQNYGYTF. The DNA of the CDR3 is TGCGCCAGCAGCCCGGGACAGAACTATGGCTACACCTTC.